This TCR beta chain was profiled in a study of blood T cell repertoires in COVID-19. Source study methods: Researchers report that nucleated cell counts were estimated from reference gene primer amplification. Libraries were prepared by immunoSEQ multiplex PCR; TCRdb keeps only in-frame clonotypes and omits some of them. The DNA was the basis for D and trimming; V, J and clone size are from that table. The data show around 200,000 clones, with approximately 90% seen just once and over 9.5% held by the top ten. This TCR derives from a woman between 18 and 29 years old who had recovered from COVID-19. Material for sequencing was peripheral blood.

For the CDR3, the DNA is TGTGCCAGCAGCTTACAGGGTAGCACAGATACGCAGTATTTT. Its protein is CASSLQGSTDTQYF. The V call is TRBV11-1, the J call TRBJ2-3; D might be TRBD1 (5 bases). The ends were cut back, 2 bases at V and 0 bases at J, with 6 bases in the middle. The CDR3 covers 14 residues. Germline values: CDR1 SGHAT, CDR2 FQDESV (reference sequence).